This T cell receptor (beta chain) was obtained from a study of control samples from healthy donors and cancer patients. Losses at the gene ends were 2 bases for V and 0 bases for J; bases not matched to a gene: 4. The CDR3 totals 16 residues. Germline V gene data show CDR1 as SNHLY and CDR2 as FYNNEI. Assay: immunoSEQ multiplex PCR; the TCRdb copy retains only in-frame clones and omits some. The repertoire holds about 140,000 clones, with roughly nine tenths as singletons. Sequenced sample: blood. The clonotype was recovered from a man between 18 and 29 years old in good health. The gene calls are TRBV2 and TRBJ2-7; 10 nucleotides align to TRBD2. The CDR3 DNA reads TGTGCCAGCAGTGAAACGGGACTAGCGAGCTCCTACGAGCAGTACTTC. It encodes CASSETGLASSYEQYF. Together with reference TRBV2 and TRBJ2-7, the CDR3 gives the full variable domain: EPEVTQTPSHQVTQMGQEVILRCVPISNHLYFYWYRQILGQKVEFLVSFYNNEISEKSEIFDDQFSVERPDGSNFTLKIRSTKLEDSAMYFCASSETGLASSYEQYFGPGTRLTVT.